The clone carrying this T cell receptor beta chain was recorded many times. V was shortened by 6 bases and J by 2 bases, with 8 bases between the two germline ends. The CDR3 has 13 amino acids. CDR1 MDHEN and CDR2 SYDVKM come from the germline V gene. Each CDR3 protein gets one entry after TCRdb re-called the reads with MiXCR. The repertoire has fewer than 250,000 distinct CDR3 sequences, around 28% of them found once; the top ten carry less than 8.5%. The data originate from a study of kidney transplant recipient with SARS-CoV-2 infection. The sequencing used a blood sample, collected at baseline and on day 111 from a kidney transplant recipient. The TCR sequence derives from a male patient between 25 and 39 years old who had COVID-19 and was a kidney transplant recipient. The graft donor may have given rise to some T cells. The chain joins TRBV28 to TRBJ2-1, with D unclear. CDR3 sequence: CASSHQPYNEQFF. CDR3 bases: TGTGCCAGCAGCCACCAACCCTACAATGAGCAGTTCTTC.